This T cell receptor (beta chain) came from a study of molecular identifiers for immune sequencing clone quantification (dated by TCRdb to about 2018). Broadly, across the study: For a replicate experiment, the RNA from either 20,000 or 100,000 naive CD8 T cells was divided into five aliquots, and four of those aliquots went on to sequencing. The study was a methods study using CD8 T cells to benchmark molecular-identifier clustering-based TCR repertoire sequencing (MIDCIRS) and TCR RNA copy counting. General findings and caveats noted by the study authors: The naive libraries included spiked-in Jurkat TCR RNA (about nine copies' worth), and this RNA is not part of the donor repertoire. Without barcode sub-clustering, chimeric consensus sequences inflated TCR diversity; chimeras reached as high as 47%. Modeling gave about 3.2 recovered TCR RNA copies per cell versus 8 to 10 by digital PCR, implying roughly 28% capture efficiency. Spiked-in Jurkat TCR RNA equivalent to a single cell was reported to be detectable even among one million naive CD8 T cells. In CMV-specific effector cells, clones with more than 20 RNA copies contained over 99% of molecules, whereas in naive cells such clones contained under 1% of molecules. The sizes of highly expanded clones could end up underestimated when identical TCR molecules share a barcode.

Naive CD8 T cell libraries were made from 20,000 to 1,000,000 sorted cells using 10%, 30% or 50% of purified RNA. Naive CD8 T cells were FACS-sorted as CD8+CD4-CCR7+CD45RA+ on a BD FACSAria II into RLT Plus buffer. To test detection sensitivity, Jurkat RNA equal to 9 to 10 TCR copies was added to samples of about 20,000-1,000,000 naive CD8 T cells. CD8 T cells were enriched with RosetteSep CD8+ T Cell Enrichment Cocktail and Ficoll-Paque, followed by ACK red cell lysis. A single count supports this clonotype. The antigen it recognizes is unknown. A single base separates this from a much larger clone, so it may be a read error. The library was built by means of PCR. TCRdb records Illumina HiSeq 4000 as the sequencer. Preparation of bulk TCR libraries followed a previously described approach, with the TCR primers listed in Table S5. Purification of total RNA was performed with the Qiagen AllPrep DNA/RNA kit. Before any analysis, reads coming from multiple sequencing runs of the same library were combined into one pool. As for the authors' bioinformatics: Reads were retained only if the reads had an exact TCR constant sequence, and the retained reads were trimmed to 150 nt and grouped according to their 12-nt molecular barcodes. Within each barcode group, reads were sub-clustered at a 15% Levenshtein threshold, and quality-weighted consensus sequences were built per RNA molecule. Non-functional sequences were excluded, and lower-count sequences lying one edit away from another sequence were also excluded. On the basis of fitting two negative binomial distributions, barcode sub-clusters with fewer than 20% of the maximum read count were discarded. In TCRdb, the public reads were trimmed at Q25 with fastp and aligned with MiXCR, with productive beta chains retained. A single entry per CDR3 protein holds the most common genes and DNA from its merged rows. TCRdb assigned the V and J calls; the authors' analysis was not used. This sample has about 640,000 distinct CDR3 sequences in its table, and just under 20% of those were observed once. The biggest ten clones account for roughly 0.9% of the sample.

The sequence was collected from a human donor in good health. Some libraries in this study had Jurkat cell RNA spiked in. The sample consisted of naive CD8+ T cells from blood, with Jurkat cell RNA spiked in. In light of the paper, this sample's cell subset or site label describes: FACS-sorted CD8+CD4-CCR7+CD45RA+ naive T cells.

Here is the DNA: TGTGCCAGCAATCCCCCCTTACAGGGGTCTGGTGACACTGAAGCTTTCTTT. It encodes CASNPPLQGSGDTEAFF. This receptor chain uses TRBV7-9 and TRBJ1-1; 7 central nucleotides agree with TRBD1. The junction shows trimming of 7 bases on V and 3 bases on J, and the gene matches do not reach 17 bases of it. Taken from the germline V gene (reference sequence), the CDR1 and CDR2 loops are SEHNR and FQNEAQ. The CDR3 sequence holds 17 residues, the cysteine and phenylalanine included. The only DNA kept is the CDR3, 51 bases in frame from the first base.